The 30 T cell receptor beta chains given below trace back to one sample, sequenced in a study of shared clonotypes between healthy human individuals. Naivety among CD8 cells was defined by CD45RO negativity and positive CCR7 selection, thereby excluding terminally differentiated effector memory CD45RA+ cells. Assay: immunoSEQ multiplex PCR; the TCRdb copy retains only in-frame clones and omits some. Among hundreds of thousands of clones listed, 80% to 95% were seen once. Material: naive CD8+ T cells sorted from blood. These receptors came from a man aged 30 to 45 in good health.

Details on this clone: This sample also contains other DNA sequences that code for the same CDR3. The DNA for the CDR3 is TGCGCCAGCAGCCTCGGAACGGGGCCCTACGAGCAGTACTTC. This encodes CASSLGTGPYEQYF. This chain links TRBV5-1 with TRBJ2-7; TRBD1 or TRBD2 may be the D gene (5 bases each). The V end lost 4 bases, the J end lost 2 bases, and 13 bases lay between the germline ends. CDR3 size: 14 residues. CDR1 is SGHRS, CDR2 YFSETQ, per germline. The whole variable domain, filled in from reference TRBV5-1 and TRBJ2-7, reads KAGVTQTPRYLIKTRGQQVTLSCSPISGHRSVSWYQQTPGQGLQFLFEYFSETQRNKGNFPGRFSGRQFSNSRSEMNVSTLELGDSALYLCASSLGTGPYEQYFGPGTRLTVT.

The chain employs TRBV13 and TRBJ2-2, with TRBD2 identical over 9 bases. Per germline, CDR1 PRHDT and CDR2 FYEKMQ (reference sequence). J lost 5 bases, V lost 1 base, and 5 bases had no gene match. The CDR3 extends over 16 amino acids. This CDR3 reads CASSLALAGLTGELFF. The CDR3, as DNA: TGTGCCAGCAGCTTAGCTCTAGCGGGGTTAACCGGGGAGCTGTTTTTT.

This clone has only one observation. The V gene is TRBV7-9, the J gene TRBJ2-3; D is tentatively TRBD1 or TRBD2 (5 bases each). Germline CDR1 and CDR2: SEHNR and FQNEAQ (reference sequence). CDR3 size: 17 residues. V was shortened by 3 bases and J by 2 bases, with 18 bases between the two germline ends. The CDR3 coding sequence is TGTGCCAGCAGCTTTACTGGGTCTGGGGGTTACACAGATACGCAGTATTTT. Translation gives CASSFTGSGGYTDTQYF.

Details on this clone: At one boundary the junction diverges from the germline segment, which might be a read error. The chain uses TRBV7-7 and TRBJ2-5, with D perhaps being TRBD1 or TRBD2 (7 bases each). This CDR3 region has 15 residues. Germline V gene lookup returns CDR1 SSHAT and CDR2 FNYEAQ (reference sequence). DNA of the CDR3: TGTGCTAGCAGCCCAGGGACTACAGGGGAAGAGACCCAGTACTTC. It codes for CASSPGTTGEETQYF.

The CDR3 DNA reads as TGCGCCAGCAGCCCTCGGGACCGAACCTACGAGCAGTACTTC. Translation: CASSPRDRTYEQYF. The chain combines TRBV4-1 with TRBJ2-7; D may match TRBD1 or TRBD2 (5 bases each). V lost 4 bases to trimming and J lost 2 bases, with 12 bases between them. Per the germline V gene, CDR1 is MGHRA and CDR2 is YSYEKL. The CDR3 is made up of 14 amino acids.

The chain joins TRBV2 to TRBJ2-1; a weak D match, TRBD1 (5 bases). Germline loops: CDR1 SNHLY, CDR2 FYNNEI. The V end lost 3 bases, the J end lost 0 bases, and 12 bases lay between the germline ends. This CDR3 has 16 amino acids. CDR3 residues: CASSEWGRSSYNEQFF. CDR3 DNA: TGTGCCAGCAGTGAGTGGGGCAGGAGCTCCTACAATGAGCAGTTCTTC.

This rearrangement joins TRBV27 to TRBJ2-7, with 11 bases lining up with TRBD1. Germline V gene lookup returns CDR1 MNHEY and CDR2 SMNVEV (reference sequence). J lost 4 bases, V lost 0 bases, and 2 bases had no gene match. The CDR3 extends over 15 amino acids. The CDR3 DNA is TGTGCCAGCAGTTTATCGTGGGACAGGGGGTACGAGCAGTACTTC. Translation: CASSLSWDRGYEQYF.

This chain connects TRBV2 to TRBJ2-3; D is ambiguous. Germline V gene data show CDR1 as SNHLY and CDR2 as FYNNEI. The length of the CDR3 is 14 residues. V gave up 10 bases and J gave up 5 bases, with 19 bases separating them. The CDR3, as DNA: TGTGCCACCCAAGAAAACCCACCCGAAGATACGCAGTATTTT. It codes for CATQENPPEDTQYF.

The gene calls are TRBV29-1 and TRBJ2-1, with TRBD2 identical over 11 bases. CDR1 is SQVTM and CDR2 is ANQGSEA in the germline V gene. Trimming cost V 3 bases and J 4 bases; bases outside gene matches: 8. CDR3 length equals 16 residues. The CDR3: CSVDYEGLAVYNEQFF. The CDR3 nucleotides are TGCAGCGTTGATTACGAGGGACTAGCGGTTTACAATGAGCAGTTCTTC.

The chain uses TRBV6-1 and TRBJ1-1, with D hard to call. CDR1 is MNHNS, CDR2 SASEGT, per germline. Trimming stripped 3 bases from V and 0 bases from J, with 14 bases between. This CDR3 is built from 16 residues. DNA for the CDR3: TGTGCCAGCAGTGATGGGCCCGAGTGGTTGAACACTGAAGCTTTCTTT. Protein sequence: CASSDGPEWLNTEAFF.

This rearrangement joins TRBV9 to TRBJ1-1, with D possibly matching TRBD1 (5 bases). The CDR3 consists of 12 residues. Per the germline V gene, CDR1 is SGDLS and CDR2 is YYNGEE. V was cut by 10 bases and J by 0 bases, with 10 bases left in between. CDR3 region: CASGGLNTEAFF. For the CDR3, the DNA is TGTGCCTCCGGGGGACTGAACACTGAAGCTTTCTTT.

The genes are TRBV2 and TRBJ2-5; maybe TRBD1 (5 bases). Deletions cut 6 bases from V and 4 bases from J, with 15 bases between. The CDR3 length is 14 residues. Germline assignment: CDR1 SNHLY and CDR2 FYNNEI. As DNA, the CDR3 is TGTGCCAGCAGGATGGCCTGGGGCGTAGAGACCCAGTACTTC. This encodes CASRMAWGVETQYF.

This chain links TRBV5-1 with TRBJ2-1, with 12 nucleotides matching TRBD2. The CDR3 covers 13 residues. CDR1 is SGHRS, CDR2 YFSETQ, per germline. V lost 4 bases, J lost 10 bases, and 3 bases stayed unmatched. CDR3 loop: CASSPGTSGEQFF. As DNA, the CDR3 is TGCGCCAGCAGCCCCGGGACTAGCGGGGAGCAGTTCTTC.

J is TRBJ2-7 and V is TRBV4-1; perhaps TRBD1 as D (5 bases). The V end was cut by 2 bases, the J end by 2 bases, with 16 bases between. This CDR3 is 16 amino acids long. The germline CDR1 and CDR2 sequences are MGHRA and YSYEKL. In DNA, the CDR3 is TGCGCCAGCAGCCAAACGGCGTCCCAGGACACCTACGAGCAGTACTTC. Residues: CASSQTASQDTYEQYF.

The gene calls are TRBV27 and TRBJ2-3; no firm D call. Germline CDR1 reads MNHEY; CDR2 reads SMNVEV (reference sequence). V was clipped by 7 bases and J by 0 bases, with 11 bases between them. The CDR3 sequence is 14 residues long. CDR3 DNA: TGTGCCAGCACATGGGCCGGGAGCACAGATACGCAGTATTTT. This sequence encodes CASTWAGSTDTQYF.

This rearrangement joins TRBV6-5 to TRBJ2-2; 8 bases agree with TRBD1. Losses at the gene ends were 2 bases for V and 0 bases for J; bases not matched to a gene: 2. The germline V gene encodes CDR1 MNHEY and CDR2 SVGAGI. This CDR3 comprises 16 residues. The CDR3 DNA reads TGTGCCAGCAGTTACCCGGACAGGGCGAACACCGGGGAGCTGTTTTTT. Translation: CASSYPDRANTGELFF.

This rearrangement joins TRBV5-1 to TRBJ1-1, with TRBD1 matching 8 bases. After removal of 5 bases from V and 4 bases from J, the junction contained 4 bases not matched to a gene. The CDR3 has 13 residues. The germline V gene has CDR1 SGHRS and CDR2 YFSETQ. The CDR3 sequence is CASRSTGGTEAFF. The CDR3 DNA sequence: TGCGCCAGCAGATCTACAGGGGGCACTGAAGCTTTCTTT.

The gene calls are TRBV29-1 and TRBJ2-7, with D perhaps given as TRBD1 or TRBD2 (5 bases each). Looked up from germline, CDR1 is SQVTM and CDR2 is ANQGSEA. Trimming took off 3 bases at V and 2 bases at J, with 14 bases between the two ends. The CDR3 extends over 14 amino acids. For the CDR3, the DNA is TGCAGCGTTGATGTACGGGGCGAGACCTACGAGCAGTACTTC. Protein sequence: CSVDVRGETYEQYF.

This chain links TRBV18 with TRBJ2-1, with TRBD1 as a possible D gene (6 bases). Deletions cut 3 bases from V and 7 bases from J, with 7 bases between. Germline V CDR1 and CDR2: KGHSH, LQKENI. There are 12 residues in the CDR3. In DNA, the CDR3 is TGTGCCAGCTCACCGGACAGAAATGAGCAGTTCTTC. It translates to CASSPDRNEQFF.

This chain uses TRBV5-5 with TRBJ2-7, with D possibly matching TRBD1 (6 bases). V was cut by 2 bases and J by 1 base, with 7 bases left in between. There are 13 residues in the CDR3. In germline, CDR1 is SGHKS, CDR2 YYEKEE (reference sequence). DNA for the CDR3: TGTGCCAGCAGCTTTGACAGGTCCTACGAGCAGTACTTC. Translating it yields CASSFDRSYEQYF.

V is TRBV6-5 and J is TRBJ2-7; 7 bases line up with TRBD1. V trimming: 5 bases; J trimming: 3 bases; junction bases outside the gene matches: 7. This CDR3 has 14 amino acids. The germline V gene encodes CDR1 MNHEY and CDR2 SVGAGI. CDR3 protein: CASSAISGGYEQYF. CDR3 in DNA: TGTGCCAGCAGTGCAATATCAGGGGGCTACGAGCAGTACTTC.

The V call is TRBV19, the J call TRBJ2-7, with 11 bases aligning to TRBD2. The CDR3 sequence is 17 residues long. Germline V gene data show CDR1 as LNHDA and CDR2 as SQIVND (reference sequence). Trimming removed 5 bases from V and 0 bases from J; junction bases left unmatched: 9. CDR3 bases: TGTGCCAGTAGTCCGACTAGCGGGGCCCGAGGCTCCTACGAGCAGTACTTC. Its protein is CASSPTSGARGSYEQYF.

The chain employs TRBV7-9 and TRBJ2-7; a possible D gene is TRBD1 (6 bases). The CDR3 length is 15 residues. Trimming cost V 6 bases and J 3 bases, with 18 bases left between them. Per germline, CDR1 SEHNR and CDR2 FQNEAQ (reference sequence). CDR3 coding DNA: TGTGCCAGCAGTCAGGCCAATACAGGGAGCTACGAGCAGTACTTC. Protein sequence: CASSQANTGSYEQYF.

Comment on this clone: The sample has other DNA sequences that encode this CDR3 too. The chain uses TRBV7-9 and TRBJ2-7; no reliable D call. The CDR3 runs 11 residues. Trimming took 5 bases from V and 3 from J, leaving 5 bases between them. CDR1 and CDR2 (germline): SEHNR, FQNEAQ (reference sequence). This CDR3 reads CASSPDYEQYF. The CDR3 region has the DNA TGTGCCAGCAGCCCCGACTACGAGCAGTACTTC.

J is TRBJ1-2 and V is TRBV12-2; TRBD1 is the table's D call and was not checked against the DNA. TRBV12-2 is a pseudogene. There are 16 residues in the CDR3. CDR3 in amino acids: CASRLGNFTGWLPYTF. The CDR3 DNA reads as TGTGCAAGTCGCTTAGGAAATTTCACAGGCTGGCTCCCCTACACCTTC.

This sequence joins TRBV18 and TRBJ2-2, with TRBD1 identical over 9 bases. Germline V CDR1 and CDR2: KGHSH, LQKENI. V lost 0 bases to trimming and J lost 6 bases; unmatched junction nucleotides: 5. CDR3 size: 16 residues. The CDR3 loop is CASSPPGQGFSGELFF. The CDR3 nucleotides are TGTGCCAGCTCACCACCGGGACAGGGTTTTTCCGGGGAGCTGTTTTTT.

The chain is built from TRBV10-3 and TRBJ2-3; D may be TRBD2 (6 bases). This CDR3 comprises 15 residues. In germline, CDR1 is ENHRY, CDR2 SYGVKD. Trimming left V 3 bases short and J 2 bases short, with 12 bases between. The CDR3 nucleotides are TGTGCCATCAGTGAACAGAGCGGGTCCACAGATACGCAGTATTTT. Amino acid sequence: CAISEQSGSTDTQYF.

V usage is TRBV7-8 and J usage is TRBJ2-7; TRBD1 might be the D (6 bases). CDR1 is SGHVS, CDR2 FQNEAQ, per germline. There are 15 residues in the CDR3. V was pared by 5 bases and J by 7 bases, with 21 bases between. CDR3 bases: TGTGCCAGCAGCCCCGTCCGGACAGTGCTTCGAGAGCAGTACTTC. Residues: CASSPVRTVLREQYF.

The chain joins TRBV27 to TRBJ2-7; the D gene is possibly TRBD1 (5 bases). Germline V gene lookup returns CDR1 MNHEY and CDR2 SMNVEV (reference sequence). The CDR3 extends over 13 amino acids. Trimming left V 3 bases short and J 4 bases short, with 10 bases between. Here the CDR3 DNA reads TGTGCCAGCAGTTTCCGACAGCTGTACGAGCAGTACTTC. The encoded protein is CASSFRQLYEQYF.

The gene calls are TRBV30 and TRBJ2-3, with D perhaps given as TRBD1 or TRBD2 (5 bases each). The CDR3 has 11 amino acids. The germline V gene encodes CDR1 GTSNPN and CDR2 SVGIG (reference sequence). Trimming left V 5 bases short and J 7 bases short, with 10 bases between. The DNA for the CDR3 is TGTGCCTGGGGGGGAGTATATACGCAGTATTTT. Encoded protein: CAWGGVYTQYF. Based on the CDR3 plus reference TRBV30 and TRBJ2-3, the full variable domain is SQTIHQWPATLVQPVGSPLSLECTVEGTSNPNLYWYRQAAGRGLQLLFYSVGIGQISSEVPQNLSASRPQDRQFILSSKKLLLSDSGFYLCAWGGVYTQYFGPGTRLTVL.